A selection of T cell receptor beta chains follows, all from one sample in a study of control samples from healthy donors and cancer patients. Method: immunoSEQ multiplex PCR; TCRdb's copy keeps in-frame clones and lacks some. Here the sample spans about 55,000 clones, 95% to 96% being singletons. The sequencing input was blood. These receptors were obtained from a woman aged 18 to 35 in good health. The CDR3 runs from the conserved cysteine through the conserved F or W. The D gene is left open where the match is weak. A clone size is listed for some rows: how often the clone was seen (once, few, many), or a class if it is expanded.

DNA: TGTGCCAGCAGCGTTGTCCCGAGGTGGGGCTCAGAGACCCAGTACTTC
CDR3: CASSVVPRWGSETQYF
D: NA
J: TRBJ2-5
size: NA
V: TRBV7-8

DNA: TGCGCCAGCAGCCAAGATTTGGAGCGGGGGGCTAGAGAGCAGTACTTC
CDR3: CASSQDLERGAREQYF
D: TRBD2
J: TRBJ2-7
size: few
V: TRBV4-3

DNA: TGTGCCAGCAGCCAGTGCTCTATAAAGAATACCGAAGCTTTCTTT
CDR3: CASSQCSIKNTEAFF
D: NA
J: TRBJ1-1
size: NA
V: TRBV3-1/TRBV3-2

DNA: TGCAGCGCTAGCGGGACTCCAACTAATGAAAAACTGTTTTTT
CDR3: CSASGTPTNEKLFF
D: NA
J: TRBJ1-4
size: NA
V: TRBV29-1

DNA: TGTGCCAGCACCTTTATTGATTGGAACACTGAAGCTTTCTTT
CDR3: CASTFIDWNTEAFF
D: NA
J: TRBJ1-1
size: NA
V: TRBV6-6

DNA: TGTGCCAGTACGCCCAGGGTAGGAGATACGCAGTATTTT
CDR3: CASTPRVGDTQYF
D: NA
J: TRBJ2-3
size: NA
V: TRBV19

DNA: TGCGCCAGCAGCCGGGGTGAGCTTGGCTACACCTTC
CDR3: CASSRGELGYTF
D: NA
J: TRBJ1-2
size: NA
V: TRBV5-1

DNA: TGTGCCAGCTCACTTGGGGCCGATTCCAGGAATGAAAAACTGTTTTTT
CDR3: CASSLGADSRNEKLFF
D: NA
J: TRBJ1-4
size: NA
V: TRBV18

DNA: TGTGCCAGCAGCTTGGCGGGGACAGGGATCGTCTATGGCTACACCTTC
CDR3: CASSLAGTGIVYGYTF
D: TRBD1
J: TRBJ1-2
size: NA
V: TRBV5-6

DNA: TGTGCCAGCAGTGATCTAGGAAAACAAATGAACACTGAAGCTTTCTTT
CDR3: CASSDLGKQMNTEAFF
D: NA
J: TRBJ1-1
size: NA
V: TRBV25-1

DNA: TGTGCCAGCAGCTTAGACCACCCGGGGGAGACCCAGTACTTC
CDR3: CASSLDHPGETQYF
D: NA
J: TRBJ2-5
size: NA
V: TRBV7-9

DNA: TGTGCCAGCAACAGGGGTGGCAATCAGCCCCAGCATTTT
CDR3: CASNRGGNQPQHF
D: TRBD1
J: TRBJ1-5
size: NA
V: TRBV2

DNA: TGCGCCAGCAGCCAAGGGCCAGGGGAAAACTACGAGCAGTACTTC
CDR3: CASSQGPGENYEQYF
D: NA
J: TRBJ2-7
size: NA
V: TRBV4-1

DNA: TGTGCCAGCAGAGGGAATCCCGACTACGAGCAGTACTTC
CDR3: CASRGNPDYEQYF
D: NA
J: TRBJ2-7
size: NA
V: TRBV6-5

DNA: TGTGCCAGCAGCCGTATAGCGGGGGAGTACAATGAGCAGTTCTTC
CDR3: CASSRIAGEYNEQFF
D: TRBD2
J: TRBJ2-1
size: NA
V: TRBV6-4

DNA: TGTGCCAGCAGTTGGCCCAGCGGAAGAGATACGCAGTATTTT
CDR3: CASSWPSGRDTQYF
D: NA
J: TRBJ2-3
size: NA
V: TRBV27

DNA: TGCGCCAGCAGCTTGGCCGGGACAGGGGGCGGTGAAAAACTGTTTTTT
CDR3: CASSLAGTGGGEKLFF
D: TRBD1
J: TRBJ1-4
size: few
V: TRBV5-1

DNA: TGTGCCAGTAGTATCGGATGGGACAGGTATTATTCACCCCTCCACTTT
CDR3: CASSIGWDRYYSPLHF
D: TRBD1
J: TRBJ1-6
size: NA
V: TRBV19

DNA: TGTGCCAGCAGCTTAATGGCTAGCTCTAGCACAGATACGCAGTATTTT
CDR3: CASSLMASSSTDTQYF
D: NA
J: TRBJ2-3
size: few
V: TRBV7-2

DNA: TGTGCCAGCTCACCCCTGGGGTCGGGGGACACTGAAGCTTTCTTT
CDR3: CASSPLGSGDTEAFF
D: NA
J: TRBJ1-1
size: NA
V: TRBV18

DNA: TGCGCCAGCAGCTCTTTAGCGGGGGGGCCGGTTAATGAGCAGTTCTTC
CDR3: CASSSLAGGPVNEQFF
D: TRBD2
J: TRBJ2-1
size: NA
V: TRBV5-1

DNA: TGTGCCAGCAGCCAAAAAACTGAAGCTTTCTTT
CDR3: CASSQKTEAFF
D: NA
J: TRBJ1-1
size: NA
V: TRBV14

DNA: TGTGCCAGCAGTGACCCTAGTTACAATGAGCAGTTCTTC
CDR3: CASSDPSYNEQFF
D: NA
J: TRBJ2-1
size: NA
V: TRBV2

DNA: TGTGCCAGCAGCCATAGGGACAGAAGCTCCTACGAGCAGTACTTC
CDR3: CASSHRDRSSYEQYF
D: TRBD1
J: TRBJ2-7
size: NA
V: TRBV3-1/TRBV3-2

DNA: TGTGCCAGCAGCTTAGCGAGGCGAGAAAACCTCCAAGAGACCCAGTACTTC
CDR3: CASSLARRENLQETQYF
D: NA
J: TRBJ2-5
size: NA
V: TRBV7-6

DNA: TGTGCCAGCAGTGCCCAGGGGGACTACACAGATACGCAGTATTTT
CDR3: CASSAQGDYTDTQYF
D: NA
J: TRBJ2-3
size: NA
V: TRBV6-4

DNA: TGCGCCAGCAGTCAATTTTGGTCCATAATGGATGGCATTTTCTATGGCTACACCTTC
CDR3: CASSQFWSIMDGIFYGYTF
D: NA
J: TRBJ1-2
size: NA
V: TRBV23-1

DNA: TGTGCCAGAAGCCGCGGACGGAACTATGGCTACACCTTC
CDR3: CARSRGRNYGYTF
D: NA
J: TRBJ1-2
size: NA
V: TRBV5-3

DNA: TGTGCCAGCAGTTTAAGAGGTCGGGTCACCGGGGAGCTGTTTTTT
CDR3: CASSLRGRVTGELFF
D: NA
J: TRBJ2-2
size: NA
V: TRBV6-5

DNA: TGTGCCAGCAGCCAAGATAGGAGCGGACGGAACCAAGAGACCCAGTACTTC
CDR3: CASSQDRSGRNQETQYF
D: NA
J: TRBJ2-5
size: NA
V: TRBV3-1/TRBV3-2

DNA: TGTGCCAGCAGCTTTGACAGGGGGGCTGGTCGCTCCTACGAGCAGTACTTC
CDR3: CASSFDRGAGRSYEQYF
D: TRBD1
J: TRBJ2-7
size: NA
V: TRBV7-9

DNA: TGTGCCAGCAGTCCCAGGACAGCTCTAGGCTACACCTTC
CDR3: CASSPRTALGYTF
D: NA
J: TRBJ1-2
size: NA
V: TRBV6-5

DNA: TGCAGCGTTGTCGGGAATCCCTATGGCTACACCTTC
CDR3: CSVVGNPYGYTF
D: NA
J: TRBJ1-2
size: once
V: TRBV29-1

DNA: TGTGCCAGCAGCCAAGAACTAGGTGGGGCCAAAAACATTCAGTACTTC
CDR3: CASSQELGGAKNIQYF
D: NA
J: TRBJ2-4
size: NA
V: TRBV14

DNA: TGTGCCAGCACCACCCTTGACGGGGGGTATGGCTACACCTTC
CDR3: CASTTLDGGYGYTF
D: NA
J: TRBJ1-2
size: once
V: TRBV28

DNA: TGTGCCAGCAGCCCCAAGACAGGCGCCTACGAGCAGTACTTC
CDR3: CASSPKTGAYEQYF
D: NA
J: TRBJ2-7
size: NA
V: TRBV3-1/TRBV3-2

DNA: TGTGCCAGCAGTTTCGCAGGGTTCTCCTACAATGAGCAGTTCTTC
CDR3: CASSFAGFSYNEQFF
D: NA
J: TRBJ2-1
size: NA
V: TRBV28

DNA: TGTGCCAGCAGGCGCAGTAGCGGGGGAGGGGGGGACGAGCAGTACTTC
CDR3: CASRRSSGGGGDEQYF
D: TRBD2
J: TRBJ2-7
size: NA
V: TRBV27

DNA: TGTGCCAGCAGTTACAGGGACAGTGAAGCTTTCTTT
CDR3: CASSYRDSEAFF
D: TRBD1
J: TRBJ1-1
size: NA
V: TRBV6-5

DNA: TGTGCCAGCAGTTTATTTCGGGCCTATGGCTACACCTTC
CDR3: CASSLFRAYGYTF
D: NA
J: TRBJ1-2
size: NA
V: TRBV28

DNA: TGTGCCAGCAGCCTTAAGAAGACTAATGAAAAACTGTTTTTT
CDR3: CASSLKKTNEKLFF
D: NA
J: TRBJ1-4
size: once
V: TRBV14

DNA: TGTGCCAGCAGTTTATCGAATTGGGGAGCAGATACGCAGTATTTT
CDR3: CASSLSNWGADTQYF
D: NA
J: TRBJ2-3
size: NA
V: TRBV27

DNA: TGTGCCAGCAGTTTCATAGGGGACCGCAATCAGCCCCAGCATTTT
CDR3: CASSFIGDRNQPQHF
D: NA
J: TRBJ1-5
size: NA
V: TRBV28

DNA: TGTGCCAGCAGCGGACAGATGAACACTGAAGCTTTCTTT
CDR3: CASSGQMNTEAFF
D: NA
J: TRBJ1-1
size: NA
V: TRBV14

DNA: TGCGCCAGCAGCCAGTCCGGGACCCACACAGATACGCAGTATTTT
CDR3: CASSQSGTHTDTQYF
D: NA
J: TRBJ2-3
size: NA
V: TRBV4-1

DNA: TGTGCCAGCAGCCACGCAAGGACTAGTGATCTCGAGCAGTACTTC
CDR3: CASSHARTSDLEQYF
D: TRBD2
J: TRBJ2-7
size: NA
V: TRBV3-1/TRBV3-2

DNA: TGTGCCAGCCGAAGGAGAGACAGGGAAGCTTTCTTT
CDR3: CASRRRDREAFF
D: NA
J: TRBJ1-1
size: NA
V: TRBV6-5